The clone carrying this TCR beta chain came up a few times. Its antigen remains unidentified. This record belongs to a study of cytomegalovirus exposure and HLA in healthy donors. Findings and limits, study-wide: Analyzed later, most CMV-associated TCR beta chains appeared HLA-restricted. An ancestry cluster, one associated with Asian ancestry, reportedly showed fewer N-insertions than the approximately 670-donor mean in a later analysis. Analysis performed later found around 15,000 TCR beta sequences associated with HLA alleles at 0.05 false discovery rate. What was likely a sequencing artifact was a cluster of highly shared sequence variants.

The PCR contained 60 Vbeta and 13 Jbeta primers. Sequenced by immunoSEQ multiplex PCR; TCRdb stores in-frame clones only, minus some. Of approximately 110,000 clones detected, roughly 69% appear once; the ten largest clones hold roughly 8.2%. Material: PBMCs. The receptor was derived from a woman in her thirties or forties in good health and CMV-seropositive.

The CDR3 loop is CASSSRTSGGAGTQYF. The DNA for the CDR3 is TGTGCCAGCAGCTCCCGGACTAGCGGGGGGGCGGGTACGCAGTATTTT. The chain employs TRBV5-4 and TRBJ2-3; 15 bases are shared with TRBD2. CDR3 size: 16 residues. Trimming removed 3 bases from V and 8 bases from J; junction bases left unmatched: 7. CDR1 is SGHNT, CDR2 YYREEE, per germline (reference sequence).